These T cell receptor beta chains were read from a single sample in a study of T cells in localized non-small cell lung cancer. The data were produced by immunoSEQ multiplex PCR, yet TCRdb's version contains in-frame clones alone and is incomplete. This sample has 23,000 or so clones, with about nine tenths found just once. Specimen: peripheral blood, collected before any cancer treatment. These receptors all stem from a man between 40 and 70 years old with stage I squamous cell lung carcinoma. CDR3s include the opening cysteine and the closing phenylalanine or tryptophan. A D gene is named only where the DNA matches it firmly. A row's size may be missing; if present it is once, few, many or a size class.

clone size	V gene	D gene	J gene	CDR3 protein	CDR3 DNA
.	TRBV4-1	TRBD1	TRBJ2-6	CASSGTGPTGANVLTF	TGCGCCAGCAGCGGGACAGGGCCCACCGGGGCCAACGTCCTGACTTTC
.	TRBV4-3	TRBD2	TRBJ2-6	CASSYCSSGSYSGANVLTF	TGCGCCAGCAGCTACTGTTCTAGCGGTAGTTACTCTGGGGCCAACGTCCTGACTTTC
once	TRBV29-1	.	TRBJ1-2	CSVEIHQTHYTF	TGCAGCGTTGAGATCCACCAAACACACTACACCTTC
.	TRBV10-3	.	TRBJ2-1	CAISDEVGGSSYNEQFF	TGTGCCATCAGTGACGAGGTGGGGGGAAGCTCCTACAATGAGCAGTTCTTC
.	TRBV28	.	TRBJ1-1	CASSPHLTVMNTEAFF	TGTGCCAGCAGTCCTCACTTGACAGTAATGAACACTGAAGCTTTCTTT
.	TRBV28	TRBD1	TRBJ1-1	CASSRQGGTEAFF	TGTGCCAGCAGTAGACAGGGTGGCACTGAAGCTTTCTTT
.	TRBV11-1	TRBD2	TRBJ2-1	CASSYLAGTYNEQFF	TGTGCCAGCAGCTACCTAGCGGGGACCTACAATGAGCAGTTCTTC
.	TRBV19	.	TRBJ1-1	CASSTRRMNTEAFF	TGTGCCAGTAGTACCCGACGGATGAACACTGAAGCTTTCTTT
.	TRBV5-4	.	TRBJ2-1	CASSMLWGGAYNEQFF	TGTGCCAGCAGCATGCTTTGGGGCGGGGCATACAATGAGCAGTTCTTC
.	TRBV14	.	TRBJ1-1	CASSPRGLNTEAFF	TGTGCCAGCAGCCCTCGGGGGCTGAACACTGAAGCTTTCTTT
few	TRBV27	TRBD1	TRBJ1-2	CASSRGGGLHYGYTF	TGTGCCAGCAGCCGGGGAGGGGGCCTCCACTATGGCTACACCTTC
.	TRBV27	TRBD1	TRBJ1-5	CASSRRISGGVDQPQHF	TGTGCCAGCAGCCGGCGGATTTCAGGGGGGGTTGATCAGCCCCAGCATTTT
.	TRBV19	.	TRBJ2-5	CASSIWAGQETQYF	TGTGCCAGTAGTATTTGGGCCGGGCAAGAGACCCAGTACTTC
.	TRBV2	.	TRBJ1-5	CASRYRVGQPQHF	TGTGCCAGCAGGTACAGGGTTGGGCAGCCCCAGCATTTT
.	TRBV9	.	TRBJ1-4	CASSAGSGPGLKLFF	TGTGCCAGCAGCGCCGGTTCAGGACCTGGCCTGAAACTGTTTTTT